This T cell receptor (beta chain) was sequenced for a study of blood T cell repertoires in COVID-19. Turning to the study itself: PBMCs, B-cell-depleted T cells, or T cells provided the cDNA or gDNA that made up the material.

The germline CDR1 and CDR2 sequences are GTSNPN and SVGIG (reference sequence). The ends were cut back, 0 bases at V and 6 bases at J, with 17 bases in the middle. The length of the CDR3 is 15 residues. The data were produced by immunoSEQ multiplex PCR, yet TCRdb's version contains in-frame clones alone and is incomplete. The sample contains about 52,000 clones, over 85% of which appear only once. The sequence was collected from a man at least 80 years old with active or convalescent COVID-19. This chain links TRBV30 with TRBJ1-1; D not resolved. Sequencing input: peripheral blood. CDR3 in amino acids: CAWSVLSAPKPEAFF. The CDR3 DNA reads TGTGCCTGGAGTGTACTTTCCGCTCCGAAGCCTGAAGCTTTCTTT.